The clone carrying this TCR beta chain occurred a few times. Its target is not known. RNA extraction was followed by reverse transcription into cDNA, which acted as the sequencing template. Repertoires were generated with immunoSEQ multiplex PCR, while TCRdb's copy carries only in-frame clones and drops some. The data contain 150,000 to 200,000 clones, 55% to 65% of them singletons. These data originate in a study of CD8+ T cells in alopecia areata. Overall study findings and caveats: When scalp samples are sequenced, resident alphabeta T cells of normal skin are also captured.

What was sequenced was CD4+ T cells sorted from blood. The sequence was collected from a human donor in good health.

DNA of the CDR3: TGTGCCAGCAGCCCTACCGCCGACGGGGAGCTGTTTTTT. This gives the protein CASSPTADGELFF. The genes are TRBV7-3 and TRBJ2-2, with unresolved D. The V gene lost 5 bases and the J gene lost 7 bases, with 11 bases spanning the gap. Per the germline V gene, CDR1 is SGHTA and CDR2 is FQGTGA. CDR3 length: 13 residues.